The rows below give T cell receptor beta chains drawn from one sample of a study of cytomegalovirus exposure and HLA in healthy donors. Data came from immunoSEQ multiplex PCR; TCRdb stores just in-frame clones and leaves some out. The data hold 150,000 or so clones, with 84% observed a single time. Input material: PBMCs. The receptors stem from a man aged 18 to 30 in good health and CMV-seronegative. The CDR3 runs from the conserved cysteine through the conserved F or W. The D gene is left open where the match is weak.

TRBJ2-1,TRBV5-6,TRBD2,TGTGCCAGCAGCCGAGGGGGACTAGCATACAATGAGCAGTTCTTC,CASSRGGLAYNEQFF
TRBJ2-1,TRBV28,TRBD1,TGTGCCAGCACCCTGGACAGGGAGAATGAGCAGTTCTTC,CASTLDRENEQFF
TRBJ1-1,TRBV15,.,TGTGCCACCAGCAGAGGCGGGGAGGTGGGGGAAGCTTTCTTT,CATSRGGEVGEAFF
TRBJ2-5,TRBV19,.,TGTGCCAGTAGTAACCCATCGACTGGAGGGGAGACCCAGTACTTC,CASSNPSTGGETQYF
TRBJ2-3,TRBV5-4,TRBD2,TGTGCCAGCAGCTTGGGGGGCGGGGGGGCTTGGTGGGGGCAGTATTTT,CASSLGGGGAWWGQYF
TRBJ2-7,TRBV9,TRBD1,TGTGCCAGCAGCGTAGGGACAGGGATCCTCTACGAGCAGTACTTC,CASSVGTGILYEQYF
TRBJ2-3,TRBV9,.,TGTGCCAGCAGACCGACTGGGCCAGCGGGCACAGATACGCAGTATTTT,CASRPTGPAGTDTQYF
TRBJ2-2,TRBV28,TRBD2,TGTGCCAGCAGTTCCAATGGACTAGCGGGAGGAAGCGGGGAGCTGTTTTTT,CASSSNGLAGGSGELFF
TRBJ2-3,TRBV28,.,TGTGCCAGCAGTTTAATTGGGAGCGGACGTGCCACAGATACGCAGTATTTT,CASSLIGSGRATDTQYF
TRBJ1-6,TRBV2,.,TGTGCCAGCAGTAAAGATACAGGGACCTCGGTGAGGTCACCCCTCCACTTT,CASSKDTGTSVRSPLHF
TRBJ2-7,TRBV11-2,.,TGTGCCAGCAGCTTTCAGGGATCATACGAGCAGTACTTC,CASSFQGSYEQYF
TRBJ2-2,TRBV9,.,TGTGCCAGCAGCCCGACTGGGGGGTCGAACGGGGAGCTGTTTTTT,CASSPTGGSNGELFF
TRBJ2-5,TRBV10-3,.,TGTGCCATCAGCAGTGGGGGAGCGGGCGAAGAGACCCAGTACTTC,CAISSGGAGEETQYF